The clone carrying this T cell receptor (beta chain) was observed many times. Its antigen is undetermined. The record originates from a study of identical twins. Study outcomes and limitations: For zero-insertion analyses, partial confounding could come from invariant MAIT and iNKT cells.

TCRdb reprocessed the 5' RACE reads via MiXCR and lists one record per CDR3 protein. The sample consists of approximately 700,000 distinct CDR3 sequences, approximately 18% of them appearing once. This sample was shared with a second study, whose subject was T cells expressing NK-cell markers. That work states: Repertoires of TCR beta were obtained from T cells sorted as CD3+CD56+NKG2C+, CD3+CD56+NKG2C- and CD3+CD56-NKG2C+. Researchers report these clonotypes also headed the CD3+CD56-NKG2C+ fraction in a handful of donors.

The TCR originated in a woman under 30 in good health. Sequenced input: PBMCs.

The CDR3 reads CASSIDTTYSTDTQYF. The CDR3 DNA is TGCGCCAGCAGCATAGACACAACCTATAGCACAGATACGCAGTATTTT. The rearrangement links TRBV5-1 to TRBJ2-3; D is ambiguous. The CDR3 extends over 16 amino acids. The V end was cut by 4 bases, the J end by 0 bases, with 15 bases between. Germline V gives CDR1 SGHRS, CDR2 YFSETQ. Supplemented by reference TRBV5-1 and TRBJ2-3, the full variable domain reads KAGVTQTPRYLIKTRGQQVTLSCSPISGHRSVSWYQQTPGQGLQFLFEYFSETQRNKGNFPGRFSGRQFSNSRSEMNVSTLELGDSALYLCASSIDTTYSTDTQYFGPGTRLTVL.